A selection of T cell receptor beta chains follows, all from one sample in a study of blood T cell repertoires in COVID-19. Using immunoSEQ multiplex PCR, the repertoire was profiled, and TCRdb retains in-frame clones only, with some absent. Among around 140,000 clones, around 89% were seen once, and the ten largest hold less than 20%. Sequenced sample: peripheral blood. All receptors come from a man aged 45-60 years with active or convalescent COVID-19. Each CDR3 is given with its conserved first and last residue. The D gene is left open where the match is weak. Only some rows state a clone size, as once, few, many or a class for expanded clones.

clone_size | j_call | d_call | v_call | cdr3_nt | cdr3_aa
. | TRBJ2-3 | TRBD1 | TRBV29-1 | TGCAGCGTAACAGGGGGCGACCCAGATACGCAGTATTTT | CSVTGGDPDTQYF
. | TRBJ1-1 | TRBD1 | TRBV19 | TGTGCCAGTAGTGGGGGACAGATTTACAACACTGAAGCTTTCTTT | CASSGGQIYNTEAFF
. | TRBJ1-4 | TRBD1 | TRBV9 | TGTGCCAGCAGCGTCGACAGGGGGGGTAATGAAAAACTGTTTTTT | CASSVDRGGNEKLFF
few | TRBJ2-7 | . | TRBV24-1 | TGTGCCACCAGTGACAGGGCGCCCCGTCGGGAGCAGTACTTC | CATSDRAPRREQYF
. | TRBJ2-3 | TRBD2 | TRBV3-1/TRBV3-2 | TGTGCCAGCAGCCCCCGGGGCGGGGGGGCAGGGGATACGCAGTATTTT | CASSPRGGGAGDTQYF
. | TRBJ2-2 | . | TRBV28 | TGTGCCAGCAGTTTTATAGCATACACCGGGGAGCTGTTTTTT | CASSFIAYTGELFF
. | TRBJ2-1 | . | TRBV19 | TGTGCCAGTAGTATAGGCGTAAGCTCCTACAATGAGCAGTTCTTC | CASSIGVSSYNEQFF
. | TRBJ2-2 | TRBD1 | TRBV7-8 | TGTGCCAGCAGCGAGAGAATCAGGGGGCATACCGGGGAGCTGTTTTTT | CASSERIRGHTGELFF
. | TRBJ2-7 | . | TRBV7-2 | TGTGCCAGCAGCCCCCGTTTACTAACGGACTACGAGCAGTACTTC | CASSPRLLTDYEQYF
. | TRBJ1-4 | . | TRBV25-1 | TGTGCCAGCCGACAGGCGAGCAATGAAAAACTGTTTTTT | CASRQASNEKLFF
. | TRBJ2-3 | TRBD2 | TRBV5-4 | TGTGCCAGCAGCCCCAGGGGCGGGAGGGCCGGAGATACGCAGTATTTT | CASSPRGGRAGDTQYF
. | TRBJ2-7 | . | TRBV27 | TGTGCCAGCAGTTGGGGGGGCTCAGAGCAGTACTTC | CASSWGGSEQYF
. | TRBJ2-1 | . | TRBV6-5 | TGTGCCAGCACCCGTCTCCGCGTTTTCAATGAGCAGTTCTTC | CASTRLRVFNEQFF
. | TRBJ2-1 | TRBD1 | TRBV23-1 | TGCGCCAGCAGTCAACCACGGACAGGGGCAGGAAATGAGCAGTTCTTC | CASSQPRTGAGNEQFF
. | TRBJ1-5 | . | TRBV21-1 | TGTGCCAGCAGCAAATTCGAGGCCCCTCTAGGAGGGCCCCAGCATTTT | CASSKFEAPLGGPQHF
. | TRBJ2-3 | TRBD1 | TRBV2 | TGTGCCAGCAGTCTTTGGGACAGGGGTGAAAGAGATACGCAGTATTTT | CASSLWDRGERDTQYF
. | TRBJ1-1 | TRBD1 | TRBV28 | TGTGCCAGCAGTTCAACCGGGACAGGGGTGAACACTGAAGCTTTCTTT | CASSSTGTGVNTEAFF
. | TRBJ1-2 | . | TRBV10-3 | TGTGCCATCACCTCCGACATACTCTCGGCCTATGGCTACACCTTC | CAITSDILSAYGYTF
. | TRBJ1-5 | TRBD1 | TRBV19 | TGTGCCAGTACCCCAAGCAGGGGGGTAGGACAGCCCCAGCATTTT | CASTPSRGVGQPQHF
. | TRBJ2-5 | TRBD2 | TRBV7-2 | TGTGCCAGCAGCTTAGGACTAGCCGGAGAGACCCAGTACTTC | CASSLGLAGETQYF
. | TRBJ1-1 | TRBD1 | TRBV3-1/TRBV3-2 | TGTGCCAGCAGCCAAAAACCAGGGGGCGCAGGCACTGAAGCTTTCTTT | CASSQKPGGAGTEAFF
. | TRBJ2-7 | . | TRBV5-4 | TGTGCCAGCAGCTTGGTGGGGGGCTACGAGCAGTACTTC | CASSLVGGYEQYF
. | TRBJ1-2 | TRBD1 | TRBV29-1 | TGCAGCGTCGATACAGGGGATTATGGCTACACCTTC | CSVDTGDYGYTF
. | TRBJ2-4 | . | TRBV5-4 | TGTGCCAGCAGCTTGGTACGGGGAACCAAAAACATTCAGTACTTC | CASSLVRGTKNIQYF
. | TRBJ2-5 | TRBD2 | TRBV27 | TGTGCCAGCAGTTTATATTTGGGAGGGCAAGAGACCCAGTACTTC | CASSLYLGGQETQYF
once | TRBJ1-2 | TRBD1 | TRBV18 | TGTGCCAGCTCACCAAGTTCGGACAGGGGCTATGGCTACACCTTC | CASSPSSDRGYGYTF
. | TRBJ1-6 | TRBD1 | TRBV14 | TGTGCCAGCAGCCAAAAGGGGTGGGACAGCCGCTCCCCCTATAATTCACCCCTCCACTTT | CASSQKGWDSRSPYNSPLHF
. | TRBJ2-3 | . | TRBV18 | TGTGCCAGCTCGGGTCTTTGGATGGGCGGCACAGATACGCAGTATTTT | CASSGLWMGGTDTQYF
. | TRBJ1-6 | . | TRBV5-1 | TGCGCCAGCAGCCTTACCCCACCGGGACTAAGGAATTCACCCCTCCACTTT | CASSLTPPGLRNSPLHF
. | TRBJ2-2 | . | TRBV7-2 | TGTGCCAGCAGCTTATGGCTAGTTCCGAACACCGGGGAGCTGTTTTTT | CASSLWLVPNTGELFF
. | TRBJ2-3 | . | TRBV7-9 | TGTGCCAGCAGTTACACAGATACGCAGTATTTT | CASSYTDTQYF
. | TRBJ2-1 | TRBD1 | TRBV2 | TGTGCCAGCAGTGGAGGACAGGGGGCGTGGAATGAGCAGTTCTTC | CASSGGQGAWNEQFF
. | TRBJ1-2 | . | TRBV6-2/TRBV6-3 | TGTGCCAGCAGTAGGCCTGAGGAGGGCTACACCTTC | CASSRPEEGYTF
. | TRBJ2-3 | . | TRBV9 | TGTGCCAGCAGTTTCCTCCCTAGCGACAGCACAGATACGCAGTATTTT | CASSFLPSDSTDTQYF
. | TRBJ2-7 | . | TRBV7-8 | TGTGCCAGCAGCCCACCCCGATACAGGACGCCCTCCCACGAGCAGTACTTC | CASSPPRYRTPSHEQYF
. | TRBJ1-2 | TRBD1 | TRBV29-1 | TGCAGCGTTGTGGGGGACAGGGTCGATGGCTACACCTTC | CSVVGDRVDGYTF
. | TRBJ2-5 | TRBD1 | TRBV19 | TGTGCCACTACCCATACCCAGGGGGCACGAGGGACCCAGTACTTC | CATTHTQGARGTQYF
. | TRBJ2-2 | TRBD2 | TRBV4-3 | TGCGCCAGCAGCCAGGGACTAGCGGGGTACACCGGGGAGCTGTTTTTT | CASSQGLAGYTGELFF
. | TRBJ1-5 | . | TRBV2 | TGTGCCAGCAGTGTTCGGGGTCCGAGCAATCAGCCCCAGCATTTT | CASSVRGPSNQPQHF
. | TRBJ2-3 | TRBD2 | TRBV6-5 | TGTGCCAGCAGCCCCGGGAGGGCCGGGGGAGATACGCAGTATTTT | CASSPGRAGGDTQYF
. | TRBJ2-5 | . | TRBV18 | TGTGCCAGCTCACCGGCTCAAGCCGGAGTACAAGAGACCCAGTACTTC | CASSPAQAGVQETQYF
. | TRBJ1-2 | TRBD1 | TRBV12-5 | TGTGCTAGTGGTTTGTGGGACAGTCCCATCCGCGGCTACACCTTC | CASGLWDSPIRGYTF
. | TRBJ1-6 | TRBD1 | TRBV28 | TGTGCCAGCAGAATAGACAGGGCTAATTCACCCCTCCACTTT | CASRIDRANSPLHF
. | TRBJ2-1 | TRBD1 | TRBV2 | TGTGCCACCCACAGGGGTTACAATGAGCAGTTCTTC | CATHRGYNEQFF
. | TRBJ1-2 | . | TRBV29-1 | TGCAGCGTTGATCAGGGAACCGGTGGCTACACCTTC | CSVDQGTGGYTF
. | TRBJ2-7 | TRBD1 | TRBV12-3/TRBV12-4 | TGTGCCAGCCACGACAGGGGTGGTTACGAGCAGTACTTC | CASHDRGGYEQYF
. | TRBJ2-5 | TRBD2 | TRBV5-4 | TGTGCCAGCAGCTTACCGACTAGCGGGGGACAAGAGACCCAGTACTTC | CASSLPTSGGQETQYF